The rows below give T cell receptor beta chains drawn from one sample of a study of cytomegalovirus exposure and HLA in healthy donors. The protocol was immunoSEQ multiplex PCR, while the TCRdb copy is restricted to in-frame clones and leaves out a portion. The sample lists around 250,000 clones, around nine tenths occurring once. The sample consisted of PBMCs. These receptors were taken from a girl aged 2-15 years in good health and CMV-seronegative. CDR3s include the opening cysteine and the closing phenylalanine or tryptophan. The D gene is left open where the match is weak. Some rows have no size entry. The others give once, few or many, or a class for an expanded clone.

NA	TRBV19	NA	TRBJ2-7	CASSIDGTSPEQYF	TGTGCCAGTAGTATAGACGGGACTTCCCCCGAGCAGTACTTC
TRBD2	TRBV7-8	NA	TRBJ2-2	CASSLPSGTRISGELFF	TGTGCCAGCAGCTTACCCTCCGGGACTAGAATTTCCGGGGAGCTGTTTTTT
TRBD2	TRBV9	NA	TRBJ2-1	CASGTSAHEQFF	TGTGCCAGCGGGACTAGCGCCCATGAGCAGTTCTTC
NA	TRBV2	NA	TRBJ2-1	CASTRDRQQEQFF	TGTGCCAGCACCCGAGACAGGCAGCAAGAGCAGTTCTTC
NA	TRBV4-1	once	TRBJ2-3	CASSQIPGNTQYF	TGCGCCAGCAGCCAAATCCCGGGGAATACGCAGTATTTT
TRBD2	TRBV5-1	once	TRBJ2-2	CASSLAFSGGGSTGELFF	TGCGCCAGCAGCCTCGCTTTTAGCGGGGGAGGGAGCACCGGGGAGCTGTTTTTT
TRBD1	TRBV19	NA	TRBJ2-7	CASSVPTGTGHNEQYF	TGTGCCAGTAGTGTCCCAACCGGGACAGGGCACAACGAGCAGTACTTC
TRBD2	TRBV2	NA	TRBJ2-7	CASSPAGGGLGEQYF	TGTGCCAGCAGTCCGGCGGGCGGGGGACTCGGCGAGCAGTACTTC
NA	TRBV7-9	NA	TRBJ1-2	CASSSGQNYGYTF	TGTGCCAGCAGCTCTGGACAGAACTATGGCTACACCTTC
TRBD1	TRBV25-1	once	TRBJ2-3	CASSEGGQGFPDTQYF	TGTGCCAGCAGTGAGGGGGGACAGGGGTTCCCCGATACGCAGTATTTT
NA	TRBV6-5	NA	TRBJ1-3	CASSYGRQLSGNTIYF	TGTGCCAGCAGTTACGGGCGCCAGCTCTCTGGAAACACCATATATTTT
TRBD1	TRBV2	NA	TRBJ1-1	CASSPTGNMNTEAFF	TGTGCCAGCAGTCCGACAGGGAACATGAACACTGAAGCTTTCTTT
TRBD1	TRBV5-5	NA	TRBJ1-1	CASRRDSLYVNTEAFF	TGTGCCAGCAGAAGGGACAGCCTCTACGTGAACACTGAAGCTTTCTTT
TRBD1	TRBV11-2	NA	TRBJ1-4	CASSVNRGAGATNEKLFF	TGTGCCAGCAGCGTAAACAGGGGAGCAGGGGCAACTAATGAAAAACTGTTTTTT
TRBD2	TRBV10-2	NA	TRBJ2-7	CASSGTGTSAYEQYF	TGCGCCAGCAGTGGGACCGGGACTAGCGCCTACGAGCAGTACTTC
TRBD2	TRBV10-1	NA	TRBJ2-3	CASSEVERGGPNTQYF	TGCGCCAGCAGTGAGGTCGAGCGGGGGGGCCCGAATACGCAGTATTTT
NA	TRBV6-5	once	TRBJ2-5	CASIFSVLEVETQYF	TGTGCCAGCATTTTCTCGGTACTAGAGGTGGAGACCCAGTACTTC
TRBD2	TRBV6-5	NA	TRBJ2-1	CASSYSLAGGGNEQFF	TGTGCCAGCAGTTACTCTCTAGCGGGGGGCGGGAATGAGCAGTTCTTC
NA	TRBV9	NA	TRBJ2-7	CASSGGGLAYEQYF	TGTGCCAGCAGCGGGGGGGGGCTAGCTTACGAGCAGTACTTC
NA	TRBV9	NA	TRBJ1-6	CASSIQGQADSPLHF	TGTGCCAGCAGCATCCAGGGCCAGGCAGATTCACCCCTCCACTTT
TRBD1	TRBV28	NA	TRBJ1-1	CASSGDRAYMNTEAFF	TGTGCCAGCAGTGGGGACAGGGCTTACATGAACACTGAAGCTTTCTTT
NA	TRBV28	NA	TRBJ2-1	CASKPTRTPDNEQFF	TGTGCCAGCAAACCCACTAGGACCCCCGACAATGAGCAGTTCTTC
NA	TRBV6-6	NA	TRBJ1-6	CASSRGASSYNSPLHF	TGTGCCAGCAGTCGGGGGGCGAGCTCCTATAATTCACCCCTCCACTTT
NA	TRBV5-1	NA	TRBJ2-5	CASSTLGVVQETQYF	TGCGCCAGCAGCACCCTGGGAGTGGTCCAAGAGACCCAGTACTTC
TRBD1	TRBV5-6	NA	TRBJ1-2	CASRVGQGEGGYTF	TGTGCCAGCAGGGTTGGACAGGGGGAAGGGGGCTACACCTTC
TRBD2	TRBV30	NA	TRBJ2-5	CAWTSGGPSRETQYF	TGTGCCTGGACTAGCGGGGGGCCAAGTAGGGAGACCCAGTACTTC
TRBD2	TRBV5-4	NA	TRBJ2-7	CASSSHGGRAYEQYF	TGTGCCAGCAGCTCCCACGGCGGGAGGGCCTACGAGCAGTACTTC
TRBD1	TRBV4-1	NA	TRBJ2-5	CASSLQPRQGAQETQYF	TGCGCCAGCAGCCTTCAACCGAGACAGGGGGCCCAAGAGACCCAGTACTTC
TRBD2	TRBV4-2	NA	TRBJ2-7	CASSQELAGGLYEQYF	TGTGCCAGCAGCCAAGAACTAGCGGGGGGCCTCTACGAGCAGTACTTC
NA	TRBV20-1	NA	TRBJ2-7	CSAYNYEQYF	TGCAGTGCTTATAACTACGAGCAGTACTTC
NA	TRBV5-4	NA	TRBJ2-6	CASSLEGAGANVLTF	TGTGCCAGCAGCTTGGAGGGGGCTGGGGCCAACGTCCTGACTTTC
NA	TRBV28	NA	TRBJ1-1	CASSLFPGPGTSPNTEAFF	TGTGCCAGCAGTTTATTCCCCGGTCCCGGGACATCGCCGAACACTGAAGCTTTCTTT
TRBD1	TRBV6-4	once	TRBJ1-2	CASTTTGGGGYTF	TGTGCCAGCACAACGACAGGGGGGGGTGGCTACACCTTC
TRBD2	TRBV25-1	NA	TRBJ2-2	CASSETWLAGYLSGELFF	TGTGCCAGCAGTGAAACATGGCTAGCGGGATACCTGTCCGGGGAGCTGTTTTTT
TRBD2	TRBV5-1	NA	TRBJ2-5	CASSSRLAGEIETQYF	TGCGCCAGCAGCTCCCGACTAGCGGGAGAGATAGAGACCCAGTACTTC
TRBD1	TRBV6-1	NA	TRBJ2-1	CASRTPDRGVNEQFF	TGTGCCAGCAGAACCCCGGACAGGGGGGTAAATGAGCAGTTCTTC
NA	TRBV19	NA	TRBJ1-4	CASTSRRAAFSEKLFF	TGTGCCAGTACCTCACGGAGGGCAGCTTTTTCGGAAAAACTGTTTTTT
NA	TRBV28	NA	TRBJ2-1	CASSSSRYNEQFF	TGTGCCAGCAGTTCGTCCCGCTACAATGAGCAGTTCTTC
TRBD1	TRBV7-2	once	TRBJ2-7	CASTTSGTGFSYEQYF	TGTGCCAGCACCACTTCCGGGACAGGGTTTTCCTACGAGCAGTACTTC
TRBD1	TRBV19	NA	TRBJ1-2	CASSIATGRNGYTF	TGTGCCAGTAGTATTGCGACAGGGAGAAATGGCTACACCTTC
TRBD2	TRBV7-3	NA	TRBJ2-1	CASSPSGEGYNEQFF	TGTGCCAGCAGCCCAAGCGGGGAGGGTTACAATGAGCAGTTCTTC
NA	TRBV5-1	NA	TRBJ1-2	CASSPFQGFNYGYTF	TGCGCCAGCAGCCCTTTTCAGGGGTTTAACTATGGCTACACCTTC
NA	TRBV7-9	NA	TRBJ1-1	CASSFPGREDTEAFF	TGTGCCAGCAGCTTCCCAGGGAGGGAGGATACTGAAGCTTTCTTT
NA	TRBV5-1	NA	TRBJ1-4	CASSQGRGGEKLFF	TGCGCCAGCAGCCAAGGACGGGGAGGGGAAAAACTGTTTTTT
NA	TRBV23-1	NA	TRBJ2-7	CASSPGTPYEQYF	TGCGCCAGCAGTCCTGGGACTCCCTACGAGCAGTACTTC
TRBD1	TRBV30	once	TRBJ2-7	CAWSATGSYEQYF	TGTGCCTGGAGCGCGACAGGGTCCTACGAGCAGTACTTC
NA	TRBV6-1	NA	TRBJ1-5	CASSTGLRYQPQHF	TGTGCCAGCAGTACGGGACTCAGGTATCAGCCCCAGCATTTT
TRBD1	TRBV11-2	NA	TRBJ2-5	CASSSIRDRGEETQYF	TGTGCCAGCAGCTCTATCCGGGACAGGGGCGAGGAGACCCAGTACTTC
NA	TRBV7-8	NA	TRBJ2-1	CASSLPSGYDEQFF	TGTGCCAGCAGCTTACCCTCCGGGTACGATGAGCAGTTCTTC
NA	TRBV11-3	NA	TRBJ2-2	CASSTQRVSENTGELFF	TGTGCCAGCAGCACTCAGCGCGTTTCAGAGAACACCGGGGAGCTGTTTTTT
NA	TRBV28	NA	TRBJ2-5	CASSEGSTDTETQYF	TGTGCCAGCAGCGAGGGCTCTACGGATACAGAGACCCAGTACTTC
TRBD2	TRBV7-2	NA	TRBJ2-2	CASSPTLAGGLSTGELFF	TGTGCCAGCAGCCCTACACTAGCGGGGGGGCTGAGCACCGGGGAGCTGTTTTTT
TRBD1	TRBV2	NA	TRBJ2-4	CASSVGQPQELDIQYF	TGTGCCAGCAGTGTGGGACAGCCCCAGGAACTTGACATTCAGTACTTC
TRBD2	TRBV6-5	NA	TRBJ2-7	CASSYGLAGGYEQYF	TGTGCCAGCAGTTACGGTCTAGCGGGGGGATACGAGCAGTACTTC
NA	TRBV5-6	once	TRBJ2-5	CASSFVGVDETQYF	TGTGCCAGCAGCTTTGTGGGAGTTGACGAGACCCAGTACTTC
NA	TRBV23-1	once	TRBJ1-2	CASSQSRGGKMVLRYGYTF	TGCGCCAGCAGTCAATCTCGGGGGGGGAAAATGGTTCTTCGCTATGGCTACACCTTC
NA	TRBV28	NA	TRBJ1-4	CASSLGGLGEKLFF	TGTGCCAGCAGTTTAGGGGGGTTAGGTGAAAAACTGTTTTTT
TRBD1	TRBV5-4	NA	TRBJ2-7	CASSLGQGQVEQYF	TGTGCCAGCAGCTTGGGACAGGGGCAAGTCGAGCAGTACTTC
NA	TRBV5-1	NA	TRBJ2-7	CASSLGDSSYEQYF	TGCGCCAGCAGCTTGGGAGACAGCTCCTACGAGCAGTACTTC